This T cell receptor beta chain was sequenced during a study of blood T cell repertoires in COVID-19. Study in general: The origin of the acute and convalescent COVID-19 samples was the United States, Italy and Spain. T cells, B-cell-depleted T cells, or PBMCs provided the cDNA or gDNA that served as material.

Under the authors' procedure: Amplification with reference gene primers provided the estimates of nucleated cell counts. Sequencing used immunoSEQ multiplex PCR; TCRdb keeps in-frame clones, though not all of them. V, J and clone size reflect that table, while D and trimming were determined from the DNA. The profile shows about 350,000 clones, roughly 86% of them singletons. Enrolment of Seattle patients took place during active infection, and they were followed longitudinally. Germline-derived CDR1 and CDR2 are GTSNPN and SVGIG (reference sequence). The ends lost 5 bases at V and 7 bases at J; junction bases unmatched: 6. The CDR3 spans 13 residues.

This sequence was found in a woman in her 70s with COVID-19, enrolled during active disease. Sequenced material: peripheral blood. The V gene is TRBV30, the J gene TRBJ2-1, with 9 bases fitting TRBD1. In DNA, the CDR3 is TGTGCCTGGGGACAGGGGCCTCTGAATGAGCAGTTCTTC. Protein: CAWGQGPLNEQFF.